This T cell receptor (beta chain) was captured by sequencing in a study of STAT3 mutations in large granular lymphocyte leukemia. General study points: Every T-cell large granular lymphocyte leukemia patient had at least one immunodominant TCR beta clonotype.

Generated by immunoSEQ multiplex PCR, the TCRdb table keeps only in-frame clones and is missing some. The table lists roughly 5,900 clones, over 75% of them singletons. This clone has more than one count but fewer than ten. Antigen: not known. The CDR3 extends over 15 amino acids. The germline V gene has CDR1 KGHSH and CDR2 LQKENI. The V segment lost 2 bases and the J segment 2 bases; nucleotides outside the gene matches: 3. The sequenced sample consisted of PBMCs. The clonotype comes from a human donor with T large granular lymphocyte leukemia. Some clones in this sample may be carry-over from other donors' samples. The chain carries TRBV18 and TRBJ2-3, with 8 bases that match TRBD1. CDR3 loop: CASSPGQGDTDTQYF. The CDR3 nucleotides read TGTGCCAGCTCACCAGGACAGGGCGACACAGATACGCAGTATTTT.